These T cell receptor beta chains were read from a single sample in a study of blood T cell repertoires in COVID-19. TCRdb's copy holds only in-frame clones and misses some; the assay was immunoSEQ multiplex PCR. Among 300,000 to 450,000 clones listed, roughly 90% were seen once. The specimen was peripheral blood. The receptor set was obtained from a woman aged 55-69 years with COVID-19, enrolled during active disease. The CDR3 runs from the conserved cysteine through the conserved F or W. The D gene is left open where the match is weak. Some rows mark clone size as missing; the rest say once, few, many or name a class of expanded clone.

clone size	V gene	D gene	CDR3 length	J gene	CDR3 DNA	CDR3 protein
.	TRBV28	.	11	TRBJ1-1	TGTGCCAGCAGCATTCACACTGAAGCTTTCTTT	CASSIHTEAFF
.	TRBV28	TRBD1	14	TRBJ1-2	TGTGCCAGCACCTTAGAGACAGGGTCTTATGGCTACACCTTC	CASTLETGSYGYTF
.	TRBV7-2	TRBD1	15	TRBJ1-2	TGTGCCAGCAGCTACCTTCGACAGGGGGCAGGTGGCTACACCTTC	CASSYLRQGAGGYTF
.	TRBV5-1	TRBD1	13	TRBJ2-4	TGCGCCAGCAGCTTGGGATACAGGGGCATTCAGTACTTC	CASSLGYRGIQYF
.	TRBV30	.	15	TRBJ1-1	TGTGCCTGGAGGGTACAGGGAGGGGGTGCCACTGAAGCTTTCTTT	CAWRVQGGGATEAFF
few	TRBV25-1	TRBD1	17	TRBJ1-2	TGTGCCAGCAGTGAAGGGACAGGCTCCGGGTTTTTCTATGGCTACACCTTC	CASSEGTGSGFFYGYTF
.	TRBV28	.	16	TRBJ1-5	TGTGCCAGCAGTTTTTTGGGGGGAGTTGGCAATCAGCCCCAGCATTTT	CASSFLGGVGNQPQHF
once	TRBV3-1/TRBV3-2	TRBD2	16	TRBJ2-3	TGTGCCAGCAGCCCGCCGGGCCCGGGAGGGGCAGATACGCAGTATTTT	CASSPPGPGGADTQYF
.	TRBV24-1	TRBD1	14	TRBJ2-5	TGTGCCACCAGTGACCAAGGACAGGGAGGGACCCAGTACTTC	CATSDQGQGGTQYF
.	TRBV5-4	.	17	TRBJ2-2	TGTGCCAGCAGCCCCTACGGCGGGACAGTGAACACCGGGGAGCTGTTTTTT	CASSPYGGTVNTGELFF
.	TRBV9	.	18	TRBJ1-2	TGTGCCAGCAGTGGGGGGGAGGACAGCAAATTCTATAACTATGGCTACACCTTC	CASSGGEDSKFYNYGYTF
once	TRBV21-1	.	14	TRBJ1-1	TGTGCCAGCAGCTACCCCAGGGTAGCCACTGAAGCTTTCTTT	CASSYPRVATEAFF
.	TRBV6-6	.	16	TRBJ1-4	TGTGCCAGCAGTCGAAATGTGGGGGCCACTAATGAAAAACTGTTTTTT	CASSRNVGATNEKLFF
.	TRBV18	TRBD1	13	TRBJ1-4	TGTGCCAGCTCACGCGGACAGGAGGAAAAACTGTTTTTT	CASSRGQEEKLFF
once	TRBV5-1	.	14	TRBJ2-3	TGCGCCAGCAGCACGGGGGAGAGCACAGATACGCAGTATTTT	CASSTGESTDTQYF
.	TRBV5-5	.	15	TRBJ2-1	TGTGCCAGCAGCAGCACAGGGAGCTCCTACAATGAGCAGTTCTTC	CASSSTGSSYNEQFF
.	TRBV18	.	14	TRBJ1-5	TGTGCCAGCTCACGGTCGGCAGGGGATCAGCCCCAGCATTTT	CASSRSAGDQPQHF
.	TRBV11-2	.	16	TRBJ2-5	TGTGCCAGCAGCTTAGGGGAGGCCAGGAACGGCGAGACCCAGTACTTC	CASSLGEARNGETQYF
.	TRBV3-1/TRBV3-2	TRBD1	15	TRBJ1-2	TGTGCCAGCAGCCCTCAGACAGGGGACAACTATGGCTACACCTTC	CASSPQTGDNYGYTF
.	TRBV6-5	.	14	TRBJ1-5	TGTGCCAGCAGTTACTCCGGAGGGCTTCAGCCCCAGCATTTT	CASSYSGGLQPQHF
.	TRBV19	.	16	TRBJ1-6	TGTGCCAGTAGTCCCGACCGGAGCTCCTATAATTCACCCCTCCACTTT	CASSPDRSSYNSPLHF
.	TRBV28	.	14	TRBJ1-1	TGTGCCAGCAGTCCCCTAGCTACGAACACTGAAGCTTTCTTT	CASSPLATNTEAFF
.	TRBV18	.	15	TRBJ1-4	TGTGCCAGCTCACCACCAGATGGAGGGAATGAAAAACTGTTTTTT	CASSPPDGGNEKLFF
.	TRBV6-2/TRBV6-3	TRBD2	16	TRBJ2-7	TGTGCCAGCAGCTCACCGGGACTAGCGGGGCTCTACGAGCAGTACTTC	CASSSPGLAGLYEQYF
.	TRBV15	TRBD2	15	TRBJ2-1	TGTGCCACCAGCTCCCTAGCGGGGGGGCTCAATGAGCAGTTCTTC	CATSSLAGGLNEQFF
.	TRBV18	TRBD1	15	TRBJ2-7	TGTGCCAGCTCACCGGGACAGGGGGCCCCCTACGAGCAGTACTTC	CASSPGQGAPYEQYF
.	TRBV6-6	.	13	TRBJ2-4	TGTGCCAGCAGTTACGCAGGGGAAAACATTCAGTACTTC	CASSYAGENIQYF
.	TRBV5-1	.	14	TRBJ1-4	TGCGCCAGTAAACAGGGCCCGGTTAATGAAAAACTGTTTTTT	CASKQGPVNEKLFF
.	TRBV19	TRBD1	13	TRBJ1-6	TGTGCCAGTAGGAACAGGGGGCAATCACCCCTCCACTTT	CASRNRGQSPLHF
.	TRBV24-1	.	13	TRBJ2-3	TGTGCCACCAGTGAGGGCCCCACAGATACGCAGTATTTT	CATSEGPTDTQYF
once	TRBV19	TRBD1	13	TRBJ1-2	TGTGCCAGTAGTGTCGGACAGGGTGGCGGCTACACCTTC	CASSVGQGGGYTF
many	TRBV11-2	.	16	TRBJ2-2	TGTGCCAGCAGCTTACGTACGGGGTTGGGGACCGGGGAGCTGTTTTTT	CASSLRTGLGTGELFF
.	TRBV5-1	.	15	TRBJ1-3	TGCGCCAGCAGCTTGGTCGGGGAGCCCGGGGACACCATATATTTT	CASSLVGEPGDTIYF
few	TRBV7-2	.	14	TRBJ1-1	TGTGCCAGCAGCTTAGCGGGCAGACGCACTGAAGCTTTCTTT	CASSLAGRRTEAFF
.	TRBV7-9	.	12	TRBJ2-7	TGTGCCAGCAGCAGGGGTTGGCTCGAGCAGTACTTC	CASSRGWLEQYF